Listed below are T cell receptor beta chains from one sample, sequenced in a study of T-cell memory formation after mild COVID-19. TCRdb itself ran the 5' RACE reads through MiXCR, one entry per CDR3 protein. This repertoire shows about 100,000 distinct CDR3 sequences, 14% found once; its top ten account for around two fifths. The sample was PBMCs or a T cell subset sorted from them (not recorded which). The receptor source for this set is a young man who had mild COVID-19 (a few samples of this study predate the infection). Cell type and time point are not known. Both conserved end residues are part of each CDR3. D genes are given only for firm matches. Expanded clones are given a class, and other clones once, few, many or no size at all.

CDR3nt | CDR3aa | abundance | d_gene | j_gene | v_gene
TGCGCCAGCAGCCAAGATCCCCCCCTAGGCGAGCAGTACTTC | CASSQDPPLGEQYF | few | - | TRBJ2-7 | TRBV4-1
TGCGCCAGCAGCGCAAACTTCGCTGAGACCCAGTACTTC | CASSANFAETQYF | - | - | TRBJ2-5 | TRBV5-1
TGTGCCTCGGGTGCAGTAGGGTCAGATACGCAGTATTTT | CASGAVGSDTQYF | few | - | TRBJ2-3 | TRBV7-9
TGCAGCGTTGTTCAGGGGGCGGGTGATCAGCCCCAGCATTTT | CSVVQGAGDQPQHF | - | TRBD1 | TRBJ1-5 | TRBV29-1
TGCAGTGCTAGTTTTTCCAGAGACTACGAGCAGTACTTC | CSASFSRDYEQYF | few | - | TRBJ2-7 | TRBV20-1
TGTGCCAGCAGTTTTAACAGGGGAGAGACCCAGTACTTC | CASSFNRGETQYF | few | TRBD1 | TRBJ2-5 | TRBV27
TGTGCCAGCAGTTACAAGACGTTTCTCAGGGAGTACACCGGGGAGCTGTTTTTT | CASSYKTFLREYTGELFF | - | - | TRBJ2-2 | TRBV6-6
TGCAGTGCTCGGAGATTCGGGGCTTACAATGAGCAGTTCTTC | CSARRFGAYNEQFF | - | - | TRBJ2-1 | TRBV20-1
TGCGCCAGCAGCCAAAAGGGGACAGACTACAATGAGCAGTTCTTC | CASSQKGTDYNEQFF | - | TRBD1 | TRBJ2-1 | TRBV4-1
TGTGCCAGCAGTTACCAGGAGGTCTCCTACGAGCAGTACTTC | CASSYQEVSYEQYF | many | - | TRBJ2-7 | TRBV6-5
TGTGCCAGCAGCCCAACTATGAGTGAGACCCAGTACTTC | CASSPTMSETQYF | few | - | TRBJ2-5 | TRBV11-2
TGTGCCAGCAGCTCACCACCCGGACAGGGGACCTACGCGGCTTTCTTT | CASSSPPGQGTYAAFF | once | TRBD1 | TRBJ1-1 | TRBV7-9
TGCGCCAGCAGACAGGGGGGCGAGCAGTACTTC | CASRQGGEQYF | few | TRBD1 | TRBJ2-7 | TRBV5-1
TGCAGTGCTAGAGCCTATGGCAGGGGTTACGAGCAGTACTTC | CSARAYGRGYEQYF | - | - | TRBJ2-7 | TRBV20-1
TGTGCCAGCAGCTTAGAATTCCCCGGGGCAGTAGCATTGACCCAGTACTTC | CASSLEFPGAVALTQYF | many | - | TRBJ2-5 | TRBV7-2
TGTGCCAGCAGCTATTCAATGGATCAGCCCCAGCATTTT | CASSYSMDQPQHF | few | - | TRBJ1-5 | TRBV6-5
TGTGCCAGCAGCCAACAGGGATTACAAGAGACCCAGTACTTC | CASSQQGLQETQYF | few | - | TRBJ2-5 | TRBV12-3/TRBV12-4
TGCGCCAGCAGCCAAGACGGGAGTATTCCTGGCTACACCTTC | CASSQDGSIPGYTF | - | - | TRBJ1-2 | TRBV4-1
TGCGCCAGCAGCCAAGATGGGGTGCGGGAGCTGTTTTTT | CASSQDGVRELFF | few | - | TRBJ2-2 | TRBV4-3
TGTGCCAGCAGCCCCGTCCCTGGGGTTGGGACAGGGGGATTGAACACTGAAGCTTTCTTT | CASSPVPGVGTGGLNTEAFF | few | TRBD1 | TRBJ1-1 | TRBV6-5
TGTGCCAGCAGCTTAGGGGAGTTGGACGGCTACACCTTC | CASSLGELDGYTF | few | - | TRBJ1-2 | TRBV6-5
TGCGCCAGCAGCCCCTGGCTGGGGGGGCGGTCTGGGGCCAACGTCCTGACTTTC | CASSPWLGGRSGANVLTF | few | - | TRBJ2-6 | TRBV4-3
TGCGCCAGCGCGGAACAGGGGCATAGAACGGTTGGAGCCTACGAGCAGTACTTC | CASAEQGHRTVGAYEQYF | many | TRBD1 | TRBJ2-7 | TRBV4-1
TGTGCCAGCAGTTCCTATGGAATGGAAAAACTGTTTTTT | CASSSYGMEKLFF | - | - | TRBJ1-4 | TRBV6-2/TRBV6-3
TGCGCCAGCAGCCAGGATACAGGGTATGGCTACACCTTC | CASSQDTGYGYTF | few | - | TRBJ1-2 | TRBV4-3
TGCGCCAGCAGCGCGCGGACAGGGAACTCACCCCTCCACTTT | CASSARTGNSPLHF | few | TRBD1 | TRBJ1-6 | TRBV4-3
TGTGCCACCAGTATACAGGGGGCGCATACAGATACGAAGTATTTT | CATSIQGAHTDTKYF | - | TRBD1 | TRBJ2-3 | TRBV15
TGTGCCAGCAGCTTGACCATTCAGCCCCAGTACTTC | CASSLTIQPQYF | - | - | TRBJ2-5 | TRBV11-1
TGCGCCAGCAGGACGGTGGAAGCTGAAGCTTTCTTT | CASRTVEAEAFF | many | - | TRBJ1-1 | TRBV5-1
TGTGCCAGTAGTGCGTTCGGGACTAGCACAGATACGCAGTATTTT | CASSAFGTSTDTQYF | - | - | TRBJ2-3 | TRBV19
TGTGCCAGCAGTTCCGGGACAAGAGAGACCCAGTACTTC | CASSSGTRETQYF | few | - | TRBJ2-5 | TRBV28
TGTGCCTGGACGCGGCAGGTCCGCTCCTACGAGCAGTACTTC | CAWTRQVRSYEQYF | - | - | TRBJ2-7 | TRBV30
TGCGCCAGCAGCCAGTATTCGGAGACAGTGAACACTGAAGCTTTCTTT | CASSQYSETVNTEAFF | - | - | TRBJ1-1 | TRBV4-1
TGTGCCAGCAGACAACCCGGGACAGAGCTTACCGGGGAGCTGTTTTTT | CASRQPGTELTGELFF | - | TRBD1 | TRBJ2-2 | TRBV12-3/TRBV12-4
TGTGCCAGCAGCCAAGATAGTTGGGGGAACACCGGGGAGCTGTTTTTT | CASSQDSWGNTGELFF | few | - | TRBJ2-2 | TRBV3-1
TGCGCCAGCAGACCTACAGGGGCTAGCACAGATACGCAGTATTTT | CASRPTGASTDTQYF | many | TRBD1 | TRBJ2-3 | TRBV4-3
TGTGCCAGCAGTTACAAAGGGAACCCTGAAGCTTTCTTT | CASSYKGNPEAFF | - | - | TRBJ1-1 | TRBV6-5